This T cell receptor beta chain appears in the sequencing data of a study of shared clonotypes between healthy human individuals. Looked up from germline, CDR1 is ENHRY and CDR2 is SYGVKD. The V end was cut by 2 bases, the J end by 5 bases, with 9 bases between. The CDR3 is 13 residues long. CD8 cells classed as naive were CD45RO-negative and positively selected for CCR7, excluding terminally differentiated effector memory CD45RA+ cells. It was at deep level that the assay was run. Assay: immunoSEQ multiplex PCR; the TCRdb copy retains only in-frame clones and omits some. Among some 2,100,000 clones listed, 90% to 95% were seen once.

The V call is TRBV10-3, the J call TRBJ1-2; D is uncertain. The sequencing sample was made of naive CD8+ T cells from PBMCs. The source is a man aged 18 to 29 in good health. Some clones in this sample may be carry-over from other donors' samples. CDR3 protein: CAISEGTLYGYTF. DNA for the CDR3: TGTGCCATCAGTGAGGGCACCCTTTATGGCTACACCTTC.